This paragraph covers one T cell receptor beta chain sequence. The record originates from a study of blood T cell repertoires in COVID-19. Study overall: Acute-phase and convalescent COVID-19 samples originated in the United States, Italy and Spain. Nucleic acid was either cDNA or gDNA, and it came from T cells, B-cell-depleted T cells, or PBMCs.

Living in 24 US areas, the participants were between 18 and 89 years of age. Authors' data handling: Nucleated cell counts were estimated from reference gene primer amplification. The method was immunoSEQ multiplex PCR; TCRdb's version includes in-frame clones alone and lacks a portion of them. Clonal size and the V and J genes are those of that table, whereas D and trimming came from the DNA. The sample has approximately 210,000 clones; around 84% are singletons. There are 14 residues in the CDR3. Per germline, CDR1 SGHAT and CDR2 FQNNGV. V lost 1 base to trimming and J lost 2 bases; unmatched junction nucleotides: 1.

The source of this sequence is a man aged 30 to 39 with acute COVID-19. The chain links TRBV11-2 to TRBJ2-5; 7 positions match TRBD1. Sequencing was carried out using PBMCs or T cells enriched from blood (not recorded which). CDR3 amino acids: CASSLGQGQETQYF. In DNA form, the CDR3 reads TGTGCCAGCAGCTTAGGACAGGGACAAGAGACCCAGTACTTC.